This record looks at one TCR beta chain sequence and its context. The data were taken from a study of cytomegalovirus exposure and HLA in healthy donors. PCR used 60 Vbeta primers and 13 Jbeta primers. Libraries were prepared by immunoSEQ multiplex PCR; TCRdb keeps only in-frame clonotypes and omits some of them. The sample holds approximately 160,000 clones, 77% seen once. The receptor was isolated from a woman under 40 in good health and CMV-seropositive. The sequenced sample consisted of PBMCs.

The CDR3 DNA reads TGTGCCAGCTCACCAGTGGGACAGGGGGGCAATGAGCAGTTCTTC. It specifies CASSPVGQGGNEQFF. The rearrangement links TRBV18 to TRBJ2-1; 11 bases agree with TRBD1. Unmatched junction bases numbered 3, after V lost 2 bases and J lost 6 bases. Germline V gives CDR1 KGHSH, CDR2 LQKENI. CDR3 length: 15 residues.